This is a list of T cell receptor beta chains from one sample in a study of cytomegalovirus exposure and HLA in healthy donors. Sequencing used immunoSEQ multiplex PCR; TCRdb keeps in-frame clones, though not all of them. Of around 150,000 clones in the sample, 85% were seen once. Sequencing used PBMCs. The receptors stem from a young man in good health and CMV-seropositive. Both conserved end residues are part of each CDR3. D genes are given only for firm matches. Clone sizes are given selectively: once, few, many, or a class where the clone is expanded.

TRBJ2-2	TRBD2	few	TRBV4-2	TGTGCCAGCAGCCCTAGCGGGGGTGGCGGGGAGCTGTTTTTT	CASSPSGGGGELFF
TRBJ1-4	NA	NA	TRBV7-9	TGTGCCAGCAGCTTTAACCCCCAGGAACTGTTTTTT	CASSFNPQELFF
TRBJ1-4	NA	NA	TRBV7-2	TGTGCCAGCACCGGGTCTAATGAAAAACTGTTTTTT	CASTGSNEKLFF
TRBJ1-2	TRBD1	once	TRBV19	TGTGCCAGTAGAAAACAGGGGGAGGATGGCTACACCTTC	CASRKQGEDGYTF
TRBJ2-5	TRBD2	NA	TRBV6-5	TGTGCCAGCAGACGGGGGGGCCGTGAGACCCAGTACTTC	CASRRGGRETQYF
TRBJ2-7	NA	NA	TRBV10-3	TGTGCCATCAGTGAAGGAACTAGCAACTACGAGCAGTACTTC	CAISEGTSNYEQYF
TRBJ2-6	TRBD2	NA	TRBV5-1	TGCGCCAGCAGCTTGGGTCTAGCGGCCTCTAAAGGCGTCCTGACTTTC	CASSLGLAASKGVLTF
TRBJ2-1	NA	NA	TRBV6-5	TGTGCCAGCAGTTACGAGGGGGTCTACAATGAGCAGTTCTTC	CASSYEGVYNEQFF
TRBJ2-7	NA	NA	TRBV18	TGTGCCAGCTCAATAACTAGCTCCTACGAGCAGTACTTC	CASSITSSYEQYF
TRBJ1-5	NA	medium-sized	TRBV7-8	TGTGCCAGCAGCAGGGATCCGAGGGGGGGTCAGCCCCAGCATTTT	CASSRDPRGGQPQHF
TRBJ2-1	TRBD2	NA	TRBV9	TGTGCCAGCAGCGTATTGAGCGGGGGCTACTACAATGAGCAGTTCTTC	CASSVLSGGYYNEQFF
TRBJ1-5	NA	NA	TRBV7-2	TGTGCCAGCAGCTCCAGCGGTAGCAATCAGCCCCAGCATTTT	CASSSSGSNQPQHF
TRBJ2-1	TRBD1	NA	TRBV9	TGTGCCAGCAGCCAACAGGGGGCTTCCTACAATGAGCAGTTCTTC	CASSQQGASYNEQFF
TRBJ1-3	NA	NA	TRBV18	TGTGCCAGCTCCCAGACAGGCCTCACCTCCTCTGGAAACACCATATATTTT	CASSQTGLTSSGNTIYF
TRBJ1-4	NA	many	TRBV4-2	TGTGCCAGCAGCCAAGTCGGGGAAAAACTGTTTTTT	CASSQVGEKLFF
TRBJ1-2	NA	NA	TRBV6-6	TGTGCCAGCAGCCAGGGGTTAGACAGGAACTATGGCTACACCTTC	CASSQGLDRNYGYTF
TRBJ2-3	NA	NA	TRBV5-4	TGTGCCAGCATCCGAGGAGAGTCTTCTAGCACAGATACGCAGTATTTT	CASIRGESSSTDTQYF